Listed here are 9 T cell receptor beta chains from one sample, sequenced in a study of blood T cells in healthy people across ages. The authors ran a second PCR of roughly 6 to 12 cycles using a sample-barcoded 5' primer and a J-beta primer mix. A single record per CDR3 protein comes from TCRdb applying MiXCR to the 5' RACE reads. The repertoire holds hundreds of thousands of distinct CDR3 sequences, with under 80% as singletons. The specimen was blood. The receptors shown here come from a man aged 30 to 45 in good health.

V usage is TRBV28 and J usage is TRBJ2-1; D is possibly TRBD1 or TRBD2 (5 bases each). Germline-derived CDR1 and CDR2 are MDHEN and SYDVKM. The CDR3 has 20 residues. The ends were cut back, 3 bases at V and 7 bases at J, with 31 bases in the middle. The CDR3: CASSLPARGYSQSPLNEQFF. CDR3 DNA sequence: TGTGCCAGCAGTTTGCCCGCGAGGGGCTATTCCCAAAGTCCGTTGAATGAGCAGTTCTTC.

The chain couples TRBV6-2 or TRBV6-3 to TRBJ2-5, with D perhaps assigned TRBD1 or TRBD2 (5 bases each). Trimming shortened V by 7 bases and J by 0 bases, and 12 bases separated the two germline ends. The length of the CDR3 is 14 residues. Germline CDR1 reads MNHEY; CDR2 reads SVGEGT. The CDR3 coding sequence is TGTGCCAGCAACCGGGGCAGCCACCAAGAGACCCAGTACTTC. Translated: CASNRGSHQETQYF.

V gene TRBV20-1 combines with J gene TRBJ2-7; D ambiguous. The germline CDR1 and CDR2 sequences are DFQATT and SNEGSKA (reference sequence). V shed 1 base and J shed 5 bases, with 12 bases lying between them. This CDR3 has 13 residues. The CDR3 nucleotides read TGCAGTGCTAGAGCCCTCAGTACGCACGAGCAGTACTTC. This gives the protein CSARALSTHEQYF.

In its sample, this clonotype was seen a few times. The chain combines TRBV28 with TRBJ2-7, with a weak D call TRBD1 (7 bases). Trimming took 8 bases from V and 3 from J, leaving 14 bases between them. The CDR3 has 13 amino acids. Germline CDR1 MDHEN, CDR2 SYDVKM. The CDR3 DNA follows: TGTGCCAGCGGTCAGGGGGGAGGCTACGAGCAGTACTTC. Translating it yields CASGQGGGYEQYF. Full variable domain (missing parts from reference TRBV28 and TRBJ2-7): DVKVTQSSRYLVKRTGEKVFLECVQDMDHENMFWYRQDPGLGLRLIYFSYDVKMKEKGDIPEGYSVSREKKERFSLILESASTNQTSMYLCASGQGGGYEQYFGPGTRLTVT.

The chain has TRBV5-1 and TRBJ2-7; D is undetermined. V lost 4 bases and J 4 bases, leaving 15 bases between the germline ends. The CDR3 consists of 14 residues. Germline V gene data show CDR1 as SGHRS and CDR2 as YFSETQ. The CDR3 nucleotides are TGCGCCAGCAGCGTATTCCCCGATTCTTACGAGCAGTACTTC. Protein product: CASSVFPDSYEQYF.

The CDR3 is CASSNAGRPGGYTF. DNA for the CDR3: TGTGCCAGCAGCAACGCGGGACGACCCGGAGGCTACACCTTC. The V call is TRBV7-2, the J call TRBJ1-2, with a tentative D call TRBD1 (5 bases). Looked up from germline, CDR1 is SGHTA and CDR2 is FQGNSA. The CDR3 sequence is 14 residues long. Trimming took off 5 bases at V and 8 bases at J, with 18 bases between the two ends. The entire variable domain, with the rest obtained from reference TRBV7-2 and TRBJ1-2, is as follows: GAGVSQSPSNKVTEKGKDVELRCDPISGHTALYWYRQSLGQGLEFLIYFQGNSAPDKSGLPSDRFSAERTGGSVSTLTIQRTQQEDSAVYLCASSNAGRPGGYTFGSGTRLTVV.

The gene calls are TRBV6-5 and TRBJ2-7, with a tentative D call TRBD1 (5 bases). The CDR3 is made up of 15 amino acids. Trimming removed 6 bases from V and 0 bases from J, with 15 bases in between. CDR1 is MNHEY and CDR2 is SVGAGI in the germline V gene. The CDR3 nucleotides read TGTGCCAGCAGCCGCTCGACAGATAGCTCCTACGAGCAGTACTTC. This gives the protein CASSRSTDSSYEQYF.

In its sample, this clonotype was seen once. The chain has TRBV11-1 and TRBJ2-6, with a weak D call TRBD1 (6 bases). Per germline, CDR1 SGHAT and CDR2 FQDESV (reference sequence). The CDR3 contains 18 residues. With 4 bases removed from V and 1 base from J, the gap between germline ends came to 17 bases. The chain's CDR3 is CASSSRGPFASGANVLTF. The CDR3 coding sequence is TGTGCCAGCAGCTCCAGGGGACCCTTTGCGTCTGGGGCCAACGTCCTGACTTTC.

This clonotype occurred a few times. This rearrangement joins TRBV15 to TRBJ1-2; D is perhaps TRBD1 (6 bases). Germline V gene sequence: CDR1 LNHNV, CDR2 YYDKDF (reference sequence). The CDR3 is made up of 15 amino acids. Trimming removed 1 base from V and 1 base from J, with 10 bases in between. The CDR3 loop is CATSRGDTDNYGYTF. CDR3 DNA sequence: TGTGCCACCAGCAGAGGGGACACGGATAACTATGGCTACACCTTC.